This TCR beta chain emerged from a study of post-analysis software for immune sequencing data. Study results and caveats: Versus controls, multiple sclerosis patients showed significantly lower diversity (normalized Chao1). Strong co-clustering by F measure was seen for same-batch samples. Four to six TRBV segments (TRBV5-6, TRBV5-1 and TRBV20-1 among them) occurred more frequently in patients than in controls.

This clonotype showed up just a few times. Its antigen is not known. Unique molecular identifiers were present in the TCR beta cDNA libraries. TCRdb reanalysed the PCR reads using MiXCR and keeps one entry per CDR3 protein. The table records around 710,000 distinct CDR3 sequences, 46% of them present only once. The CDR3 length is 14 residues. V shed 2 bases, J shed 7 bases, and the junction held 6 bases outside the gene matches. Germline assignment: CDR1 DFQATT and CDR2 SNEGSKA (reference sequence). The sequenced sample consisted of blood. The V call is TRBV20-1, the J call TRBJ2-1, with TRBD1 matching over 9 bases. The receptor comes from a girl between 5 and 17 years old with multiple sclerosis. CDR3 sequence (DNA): TGCAGTGCTAGAAAACAGGGGGCGGTAAATGAGCAGTTCTTC. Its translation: CSARKQGAVNEQFF.